The 5 T cell receptor beta chains below come from one sample, sequenced in a study of early T cells in non-severe SARS-CoV-2 infection. One entry per CDR3 protein, called by TCRdb with MiXCR from the 5' RACE reads. The data show roughly 56,000 distinct CDR3 sequences, about 14% seen once. The sequences come from whole blood, collected at baseline. Receptor source: an adult who was a healthcare worker with PCR-confirmed SARS-CoV-2 infection or an uninfected control (not recorded which).

There are many counts of this clonotype. This chain uses TRBV20-1 with TRBJ2-7; the match to TRBD2 covers 11 bases. The germline V gene encodes CDR1 DFQATT and CDR2 SNEGSKA (reference sequence). This CDR3 contains 14 residues. V lost 6 bases, J lost 4 bases, and 8 bases stayed unmatched. CDR3 sequence reads: CSAVGTSGHYEQYF. CDR3 sequence (DNA): TGCAGTGCGGTGGGGACTAGCGGACATTACGAGCAGTACTTC.

V is TRBV27 and J is TRBJ2-1; D perhaps matches TRBD2 (6 bases). This CDR3 region has 18 residues. V was trimmed by 3 bases and J by 3 bases, leaving 21 bases between them. Germline CDR1 reads MNHEY; CDR2 reads SMNVEV (reference sequence). CDR3 DNA sequence: TGTGCCAGCAGTTTGCGAGGGGTTTGGCGGGACGGCTACAATGAGCAGTTCTTC. Protein product: CASSLRGVWRDGYNEQFF.

This clonotype was detected only a few times. This CDR3 reads CASRPTGGSYNEQFF. CDR3 DNA sequence: TGTGCCAGCAGGCCGACAGGGGGCTCCTACAATGAGCAGTTCTTC. The chain joins TRBV6-2 or TRBV6-3 to TRBJ2-1; 9 bases agree with TRBD1. The junction had 3 bases not matched to a gene; V was cut back by 6 bases and J by 0 bases. The CDR3 is made up of 15 amino acids. From germline, CDR1 is MNHEY and CDR2 SVGEGT.

This clonotype was seen more than once but under ten times. This chain uses TRBV11-2 with TRBJ2-4, with D unresolved. This CDR3 has 17 residues. Germline CDR1 SGHAT, CDR2 FQNNGV. With 3 bases removed from V and 6 bases from J, the gap between germline ends came to 21 bases. CDR3 bases: TGTGCCAGCAGCTTCCTCTGGGGTATCATACGGGTAAACATTCAGTACTTC. It specifies CASSFLWGIIRVNIQYF.

This clonotype turned up a few times. This rearrangement joins TRBV27 to TRBJ1-5; D is uncertain. CDR3 size: 15 residues. Germline CDR1 and CDR2: MNHEY and SMNVEV (reference sequence). V was trimmed by 2 bases and J by 0 bases, leaving 8 bases between them. The CDR3 DNA sequence: TGTGCCAGCAGTTTAGTAGCTTATAGCAATCAGCCCCAGCATTTT. Translation: CASSLVAYSNQPQHF.